A selection of T cell receptor beta chains follows, all from one sample in a study of STAT5B mutations in CD4+ large granular lymphocyte leukemia. Method: immunoSEQ multiplex PCR; TCRdb's copy keeps in-frame clones and lacks some. The table records over 8,000 clones, about four fifths of them present only once. Sequenced: PBMCs. The receptors come from a man in his fifties or sixties with CD4+ T-cell large granular lymphocyte leukemia. Each CDR3 is given with its conserved first and last residue. Fields, in order: J gene, clone size, D gene, V gene, CDR3 DNA, CDR3 protein. A D gene is named only where the DNA matches it firmly. Some rows have no size entry. The others give once, few or many, or a class for an expanded clone.

J gene: TRBJ1-1; clone size: -; D gene: -; V gene: TRBV2; CDR3 DNA: TGTGCCAGCAGTGGGTCCGCCAGCGGGGTGGCTTTCTTT; CDR3 protein: CASSGSASGVAFF
J gene: TRBJ2-2; clone size: once; D gene: TRBD2; V gene: TRBV4-2; CDR3 DNA: TGTGCCAGCAGCCAAGAAACTAGCGGTAGATGGGCGACCGGGGAGCTGTTTTTT; CDR3 protein: CASSQETSGRWATGELFF
J gene: TRBJ2-7; clone size: -; D gene: -; V gene: TRBV4-3; CDR3 DNA: TGCGCCAGCAGCGCCAGGGGGGCCGAGCAGTACTTC; CDR3 protein: CASSARGAEQYF
J gene: TRBJ2-7; clone size: few; D gene: -; V gene: TRBV7-3; CDR3 DNA: TGTGCCAGCAGCCCGGTACAGGGACTCGAGCAGTACTTC; CDR3 protein: CASSPVQGLEQYF
J gene: TRBJ2-7; clone size: few; D gene: TRBD2; V gene: TRBV9; CDR3 DNA: TGTGCCAGCAGCTCCGGGACTAGTTTCCACGAGCAGTACTTC; CDR3 protein: CASSSGTSFHEQYF
J gene: TRBJ2-3; clone size: -; D gene: TRBD2; V gene: TRBV14; CDR3 DNA: TGTGCCAGCAGCCCCCCCGGGACTAGCGGGGCTGTTTATACGCAGTATTTT; CDR3 protein: CASSPPGTSGAVYTQYF
J gene: TRBJ2-7; clone size: -; D gene: TRBD1; V gene: TRBV7-8; CDR3 DNA: TGCGCCAGCAGCCAGTTTAGGGACAGGGGGGCCGAGCAGTACTTC; CDR3 protein: CASSQFRDRGAEQYF
J gene: TRBJ2-2; clone size: once; D gene: TRBD2; V gene: TRBV27; CDR3 DNA: TGTGCCAGCAGTTCACACGACCGATCGGGACTAGCGGGTTACACCGGGGAGCTGTTTTTT; CDR3 protein: CASSSHDRSGLAGYTGELFF
J gene: TRBJ1-2; clone size: -; D gene: -; V gene: TRBV19; CDR3 DNA: TGTGCCAGTAGTCAGTCAAACTATGGCTACACCTTC; CDR3 protein: CASSQSNYGYTF
J gene: TRBJ1-3; clone size: -; D gene: -; V gene: TRBV25-1; CDR3 DNA: TGTGCCAGCAGCGCCTTGGGGGGGCCATCTGGAAACACCATATATTTT; CDR3 protein: CASSALGGPSGNTIYF
J gene: TRBJ1-4; clone size: -; D gene: -; V gene: TRBV4-3; CDR3 DNA: TGCGCCAGCAGCCCAAGAAGTCTGCAGCGGGAAAAACTGTTTTTT; CDR3 protein: CASSPRSLQREKLFF
J gene: TRBJ1-3; clone size: -; D gene: -; V gene: TRBV6-5; CDR3 DNA: TGTGCCAGCAGTTCCGGACTTTCTGGAAACACCATATATTTT; CDR3 protein: CASSSGLSGNTIYF
J gene: TRBJ2-3; clone size: -; D gene: -; V gene: TRBV5-1; CDR3 DNA: TGCGCCAGCAGCCCTATCGGCGGAGATACGCAGTATTTT; CDR3 protein: CASSPIGGDTQYF
J gene: TRBJ2-7; clone size: -; D gene: -; V gene: TRBV6-5; CDR3 DNA: TGTGCCAGCAGTTACGAGGCAGGGGAGGTTTACGAGCAGTACTTC; CDR3 protein: CASSYEAGEVYEQYF
J gene: TRBJ2-1; clone size: -; D gene: TRBD2; V gene: TRBV5-6; CDR3 DNA: TGTGCCAGCAGCTTATCTGGGAGCGGGAGTTCCTACAATGAGCAGTTCTTC; CDR3 protein: CASSLSGSGSSYNEQFF
J gene: TRBJ2-3; clone size: -; D gene: TRBD2; V gene: TRBV5-8; CDR3 DNA: TGTGCCAGCAGCTATGGACTAGCGGGAGGGCCAAGACTGAATTTT; CDR3 protein: CASSYGLAGGPRLNF
J gene: TRBJ2-3; clone size: -; D gene: -; V gene: TRBV11-3; CDR3 DNA: TGTGCCAGCAGTCCCCGGGGGACCAGCACAGATACGCAGTATTTT; CDR3 protein: CASSPRGTSTDTQYF
J gene: TRBJ1-2; clone size: -; D gene: -; V gene: TRBV5-1; CDR3 DNA: TGCGCCAGCAGCCCGGGTCGAGCTAACTATGGCTACACCTTC; CDR3 protein: CASSPGRANYGYTF
J gene: TRBJ1-1; clone size: -; D gene: -; V gene: TRBV6-5; CDR3 DNA: TGTGCCAGCAGTTACTCGAGGGCAAGGGTAATCACTGAAGCTTTCTTT; CDR3 protein: CASSYSRARVITEAFF
J gene: TRBJ2-1; clone size: -; D gene: TRBD1; V gene: TRBV7-2; CDR3 DNA: TGTGCCAGCAGCCGGGACAGGGTCTACAATGAGCAGTTCTTC; CDR3 protein: CASSRDRVYNEQFF
J gene: TRBJ1-2; clone size: -; D gene: TRBD1; V gene: TRBV2; CDR3 DNA: TGTGCCAGCGGGGGTGACAGGGAAGATGGCTACACCTTC; CDR3 protein: CASGGDREDGYTF
J gene: TRBJ2-1; clone size: -; D gene: TRBD2; V gene: TRBV28; CDR3 DNA: TGTGCCAGCAGTACCCTGCGGGAGGGGGCCTACAATGAGCAGTTCTTC; CDR3 protein: CASSTLREGAYNEQFF
J gene: TRBJ2-7; clone size: -; D gene: TRBD2; V gene: TRBV6-6; CDR3 DNA: TGTGCCAGCAGTTCCACTAGCGGCTACGAGCAGTACTTC; CDR3 protein: CASSSTSGYEQYF
J gene: TRBJ2-5; clone size: -; D gene: -; V gene: TRBV12-5; CDR3 DNA: TGTGCTAGTGGCCAACACAAAGAGACCCAGTACTTC; CDR3 protein: CASGQHKETQYF
J gene: TRBJ2-7; clone size: -; D gene: -; V gene: TRBV27; CDR3 DNA: TGTGCCAGCAGTTTAGGGGTTGGCTTGTCCTACGAGCAGTACTTC; CDR3 protein: CASSLGVGLSYEQYF
J gene: TRBJ2-7; clone size: -; D gene: TRBD1; V gene: TRBV11-1; CDR3 DNA: TGTGCCAGCAGAATCACAGGGGGGTACGAGCAGTACTTC; CDR3 protein: CASRITGGYEQYF
J gene: TRBJ2-2; clone size: -; D gene: -; V gene: TRBV2; CDR3 DNA: TGTGCCAGCAGATGGACAGACACCGGGGAGCTGTTTTTT; CDR3 protein: CASRWTDTGELFF
J gene: TRBJ1-4; clone size: -; D gene: -; V gene: TRBV28; CDR3 DNA: TGTGCCAGCAGTCTGGGGGGCCCTAATGAAAAACTGTTTTTT; CDR3 protein: CASSLGGPNEKLFF
J gene: TRBJ2-2; clone size: -; D gene: -; V gene: TRBV7-7; CDR3 DNA: TGTGCCAGCAGCTCCGGAGGGGGGGCAAACACCGGGGAGCTGTTTTTT; CDR3 protein: CASSSGGGANTGELFF
J gene: TRBJ2-7; clone size: once; D gene: -; V gene: TRBV11-2; CDR3 DNA: TGTGCCAGCAGCCCATTCGCGGGCTCCTACGAGCAGTACTTC; CDR3 protein: CASSPFAGSYEQYF
J gene: TRBJ1-5; clone size: few; D gene: TRBD1; V gene: TRBV7-6; CDR3 DNA: TGTGCCAGCAGCGAGACAGGGGGTCCCAATCAGCCCCAGCATTTT; CDR3 protein: CASSETGGPNQPQHF